This T cell receptor (beta chain) was found in a study of identical twins. Study-wide findings and caveats: The models gave estimates that fell short of the out-of-frame TCR alpha sharing seen in monozygotic twins.

A universal primer site arose from template switching, and cDNA bore unique molecular identifiers. Each CDR3 protein gets one entry after TCRdb re-called the 5' RACE reads with MiXCR. The sample has roughly 480,000 distinct CDR3 sequences, roughly 26% seen once. This clonotype appeared once. The antigen remains undetermined. The V end was cut by 8 bases, the J end by 5 bases, with 21 bases between. This CDR3 is built from 15 residues. The sample was also reused in another study, on T cells expressing NK-cell markers. From that report: An anti-gamma-delta TCR antibody restricted sorting to alpha-beta TCR T cells in several experiments. In a group of 5 or 6 donors, dominant NKG2C+ clonotypes represented 1.0-7.0% of CD8+ T cells.

The V gene is TRBV12-3 or TRBV12-4, the J gene TRBJ2-5; possible D gene TRBD1, 5 bases. This receptor was taken from a woman between 18 and 29 years old in good health. The sequenced sample was CD4+ T cells sorted from blood. CDR3 bases: TGTGCCAGCGCAACACTGGACATTCAAGGGGAGACCCAGTACTTC. Its translation is CASATLDIQGETQYF.